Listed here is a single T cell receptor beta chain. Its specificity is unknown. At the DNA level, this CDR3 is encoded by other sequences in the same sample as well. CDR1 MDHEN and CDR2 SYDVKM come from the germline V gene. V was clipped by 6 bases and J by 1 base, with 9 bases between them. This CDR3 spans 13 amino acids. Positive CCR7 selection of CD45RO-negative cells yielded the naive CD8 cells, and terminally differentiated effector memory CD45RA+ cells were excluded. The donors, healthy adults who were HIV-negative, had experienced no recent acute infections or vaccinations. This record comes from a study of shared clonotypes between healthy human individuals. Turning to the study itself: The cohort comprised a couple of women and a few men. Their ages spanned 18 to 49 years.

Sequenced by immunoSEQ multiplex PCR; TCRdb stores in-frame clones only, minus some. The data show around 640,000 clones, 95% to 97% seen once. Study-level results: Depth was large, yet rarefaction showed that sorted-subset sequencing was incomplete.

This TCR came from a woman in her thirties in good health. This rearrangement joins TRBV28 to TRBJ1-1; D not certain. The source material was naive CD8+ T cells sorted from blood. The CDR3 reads CASSPPGNTEAFF. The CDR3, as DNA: TGTGCCAGCAGCCCCCCTGGGAACACTGAAGCTTTCTTT.